Described below is a single TCR beta chain sequence and its context. Profiled with immunoSEQ multiplex PCR; TCRdb holds only in-frame clones, not every one. Among 190,000 or so clones listed, about 93% were seen once. The data are from a study of control samples from healthy donors and cancer patients. Specimen: blood. The TCR originated in a man aged 18 to 29 in good health.

The CDR3 reads CASSLEGNSPLHF. The DNA for the CDR3 is TGTGCCAGCAGCTTGGAGGGGAATTCACCCCTCCACTTT. J is TRBJ1-6 and V is TRBV5-4; tentative D call: TRBD1 (5 bases). V lost 0 bases and J lost 7, with 5 bases in between. Germline V gives CDR1 SGHNT, CDR2 YYREEE (reference sequence). This CDR3 region has 13 residues.